This TCR beta chain originates from a study of blood T cells in healthy people across ages. Trimming stripped 1 base from V and 2 bases from J, with 16 bases between. The V gene's germline CDR1 is SGHTA and CDR2 FQGNSA. The length of the CDR3 is 17 residues. A second about 6 to 12 cycle PCR used barcoded and J-beta primers. TCRdb reanalysed the 5' RACE reads using MiXCR and keeps one entry per CDR3 protein. The repertoire includes 700,000 to 800,000 distinct CDR3 sequences, 40% to 45% of them detected once, and 20% to 25% sits in the top ten. A single count supports this clonotype. Sequenced material: blood. This receptor was identified in an older woman in good health. This rearrangement joins TRBV7-2 to TRBJ2-3, with D tentatively TRBD2 (6 bases). The chain's CDR3 is CASSLGPSGLTTDTQYF. The CDR3 coding sequence is TGTGCCAGCAGCTTAGGTCCGTCGGGACTTACCACAGATACGCAGTATTTT.